This T cell receptor beta chain was found in a study of blood T cell repertoires in COVID-19. The V gene's germline CDR1 is LGHDT and CDR2 YNNKEL (reference sequence). V was cut by 1 base and J by 4 bases, with 7 bases left in between. The CDR3 runs 13 residues. Assay: immunoSEQ multiplex PCR; the TCRdb copy retains only in-frame clones and omits some. The table has about 220,000 clones, approximately 81% seen once. Sample: peripheral blood. The chain is built from TRBV3-1 (or the pseudogene TRBV3-2) and TRBJ1-2, with unresolved D. The receptor comes from a woman over 75 with acute or convalescent COVID-19. CDR3: CASSQGSIYGYTF. As DNA, the CDR3 is TGTGCCAGCAGCCAAGGGTCTATCTATGGCTACACCTTC.